This TCR beta chain was obtained from a study of blood T cells in healthy people across ages. Primers used in a second PCR of roughly 6 to 11 cycles were a sample-barcoded 5' primer and a J-beta primer mix. Through a template-switch adaptor with 12 random nucleotides, each cDNA molecule received a tag. TCRdb re-derived calls from the 5' RACE reads in MiXCR, one entry per CDR3 protein. The sample carries about 1.6 million distinct CDR3 sequences, about 31% recorded once. Extracted total RNA amounted to at least 5.5 micrograms for each sample. Only a few counts were recorded for this clonotype. In germline, CDR1 is LNHNV, CDR2 YYDKDF (reference sequence). V lost 6 bases to trimming and J lost 0 bases, with 8 bases between them. The length of the CDR3 is 14 residues.

This sequence was found in a woman in her 30s in good health. The specimen was blood. V usage is TRBV15 and J usage is TRBJ1-4, with D uncertain. The CDR3 sequence: CATSKGATNEKLFF. CDR3 bases: TGTGCCACCAGTAAGGGCGCAACTAATGAAAAACTGTTTTTT.